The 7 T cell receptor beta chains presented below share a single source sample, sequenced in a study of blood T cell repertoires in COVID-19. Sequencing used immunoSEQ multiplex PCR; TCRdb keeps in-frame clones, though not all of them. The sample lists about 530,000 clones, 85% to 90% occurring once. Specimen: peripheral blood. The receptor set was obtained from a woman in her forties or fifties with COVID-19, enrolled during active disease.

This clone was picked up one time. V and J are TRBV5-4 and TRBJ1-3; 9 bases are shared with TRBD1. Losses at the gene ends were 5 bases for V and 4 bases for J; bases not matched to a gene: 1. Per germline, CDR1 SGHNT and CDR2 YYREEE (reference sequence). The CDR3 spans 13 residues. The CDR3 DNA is TGTGCCAGCAGGACAGGGGGAGGAAACACCATATATTTT. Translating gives CASRTGGGNTIYF.

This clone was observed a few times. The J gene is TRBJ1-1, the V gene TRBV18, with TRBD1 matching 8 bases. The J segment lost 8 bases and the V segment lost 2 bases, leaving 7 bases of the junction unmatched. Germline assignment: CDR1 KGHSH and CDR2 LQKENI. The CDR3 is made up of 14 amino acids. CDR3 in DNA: TGTGCCAGCTCACCAAGGAGCGACAGGGGAGAAGCTTTCTTT. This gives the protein CASSPRSDRGEAFF.

The CDR3 nucleotides read TGTGCCAGTTGCTCGGGGGGGGACCCCACAGATACGCAGTATTTT. Translated, it gives CASCSGGDPTDTQYF. This rearrangement joins TRBV19 to TRBJ2-3, with 8 positions matching TRBD2. The CDR3 runs 15 residues. The V segment lost 8 bases and the J segment 2 bases; nucleotides outside the gene matches: 9. Germline CDR1 LNHDA, CDR2 SQIVND (reference sequence).

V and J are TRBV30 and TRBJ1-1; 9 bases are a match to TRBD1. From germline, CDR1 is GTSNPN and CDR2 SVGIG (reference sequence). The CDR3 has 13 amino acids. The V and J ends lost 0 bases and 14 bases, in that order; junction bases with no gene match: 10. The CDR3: CAWSVQGASLCFF. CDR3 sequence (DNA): TGTGCCTGGAGTGTACAGGGGGCTTCCTTGTGCTTCTTT. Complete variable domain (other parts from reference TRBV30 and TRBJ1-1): SQTIHQWPATLVQPVGSPLSLECTVEGTSNPNLYWYRQAAGRGLQLLFYSVGIGQISSEVPQNLSASRPQDRQFILSSKKLLLSDSGFYLCAWSVQGASLCFFGQGTRLTVV.

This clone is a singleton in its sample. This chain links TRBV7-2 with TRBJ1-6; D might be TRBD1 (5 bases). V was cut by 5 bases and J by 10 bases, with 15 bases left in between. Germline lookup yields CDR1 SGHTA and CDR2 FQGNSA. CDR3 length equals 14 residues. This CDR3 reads CASSPGGGGSPLHF. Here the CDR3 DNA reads TGTGCCAGCAGCCCAGGCGGTGGGGGGTCACCCCTCCACTTT.

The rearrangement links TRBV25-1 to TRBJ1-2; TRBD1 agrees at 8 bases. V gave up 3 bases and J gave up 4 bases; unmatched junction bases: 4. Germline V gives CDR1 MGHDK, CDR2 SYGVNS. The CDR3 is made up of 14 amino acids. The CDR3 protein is CASSDPGGVYGYTF. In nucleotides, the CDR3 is TGTGCCAGCAGTGACCCAGGGGGCGTCTATGGCTACACCTTC.

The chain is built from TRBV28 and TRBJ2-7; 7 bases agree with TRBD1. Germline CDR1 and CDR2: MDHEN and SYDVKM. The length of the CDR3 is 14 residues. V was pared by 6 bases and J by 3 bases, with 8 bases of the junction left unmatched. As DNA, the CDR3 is TGTGCCAGCAGCCCGTCGAACAGGGGCTACGAGCAGTACTTC. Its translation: CASSPSNRGYEQYF.